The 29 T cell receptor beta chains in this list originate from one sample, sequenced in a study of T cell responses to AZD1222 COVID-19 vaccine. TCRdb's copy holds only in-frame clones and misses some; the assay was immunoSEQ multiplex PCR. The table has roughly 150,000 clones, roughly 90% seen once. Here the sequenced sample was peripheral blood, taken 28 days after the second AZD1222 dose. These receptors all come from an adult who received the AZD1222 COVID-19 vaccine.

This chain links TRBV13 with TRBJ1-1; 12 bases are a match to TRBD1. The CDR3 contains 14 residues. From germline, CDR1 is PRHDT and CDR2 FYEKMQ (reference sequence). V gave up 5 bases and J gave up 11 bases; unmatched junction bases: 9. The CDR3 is CASSPGTGGAGAFF. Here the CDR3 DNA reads TGTGCCAGCAGCCCAGGGACAGGGGGCGCCGGGGCTTTCTTT. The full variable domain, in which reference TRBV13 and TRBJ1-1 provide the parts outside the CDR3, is AAGVIQSPRHLIKEKRETATLKCYPIPRHDTVYWYQQGPGQDPQFLISFYEKMQSDKGSIPDRFSAQQFSDYHSELNMSSLELGDSALYFCASSPGTGGAGAFFGQGTRLTVV.

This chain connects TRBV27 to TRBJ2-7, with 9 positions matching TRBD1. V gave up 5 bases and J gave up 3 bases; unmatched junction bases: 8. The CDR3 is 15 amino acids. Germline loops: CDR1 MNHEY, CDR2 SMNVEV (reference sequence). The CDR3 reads CASSPLGTGFYEQYF. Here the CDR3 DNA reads TGTGCCAGCAGTCCCCTCGGGACAGGGTTCTACGAGCAGTACTTC.

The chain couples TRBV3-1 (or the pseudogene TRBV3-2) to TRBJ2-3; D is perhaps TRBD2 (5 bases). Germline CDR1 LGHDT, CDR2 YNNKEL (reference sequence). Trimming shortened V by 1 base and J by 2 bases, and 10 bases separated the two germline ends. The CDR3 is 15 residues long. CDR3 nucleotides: TGTGCCAGCAGCCAAGGTTTGGGAGACACAGATACGCAGTATTTT. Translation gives CASSQGLGDTDTQYF.

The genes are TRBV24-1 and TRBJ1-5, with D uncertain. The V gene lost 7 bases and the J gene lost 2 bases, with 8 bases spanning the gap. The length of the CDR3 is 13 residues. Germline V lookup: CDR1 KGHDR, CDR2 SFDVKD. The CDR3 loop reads CATSTSGNQPQHF. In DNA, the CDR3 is TGTGCCACCAGCACATCTGGCAATCAGCCCCAGCATTTT.

CDR3 sequence (DNA): TGTGCCAGCAGCCAAATCTACGGGGCTCAGCCCCAGCATTTT. It codes for CASSQIYGAQPQHF. The chain has TRBV16 and TRBJ1-5; D may be TRBD1 (5 bases). The CDR3 covers 14 residues. Germline V gene sequence: CDR1 KGHSY, CDR2 FQNENV. V dropped 2 bases and J dropped 6 bases, with 11 bases sitting between them.

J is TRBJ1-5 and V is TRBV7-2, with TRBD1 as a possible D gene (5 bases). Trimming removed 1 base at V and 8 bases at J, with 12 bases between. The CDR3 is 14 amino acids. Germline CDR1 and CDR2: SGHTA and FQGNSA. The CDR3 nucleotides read TGTGCCAGCAGCTTAGTTTCGGGGACGGAGCCCCAGCATTTT. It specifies CASSLVSGTEPQHF.

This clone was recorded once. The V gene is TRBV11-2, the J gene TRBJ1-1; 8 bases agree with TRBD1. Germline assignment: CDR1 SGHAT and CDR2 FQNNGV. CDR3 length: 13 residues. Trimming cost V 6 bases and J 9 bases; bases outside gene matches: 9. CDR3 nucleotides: TGTGCCAGCAGGCCTACAGGGGGAGGCCAAGCTTTCTTT. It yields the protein CASRPTGGGQAFF.

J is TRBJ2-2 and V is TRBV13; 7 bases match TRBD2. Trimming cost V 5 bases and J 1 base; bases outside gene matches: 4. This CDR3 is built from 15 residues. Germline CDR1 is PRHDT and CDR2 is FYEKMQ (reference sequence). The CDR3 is CASSGPSGNTGELFF. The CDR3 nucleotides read TGTGCCAGCAGCGGCCCTAGCGGGAACACCGGGGAGCTGTTTTTT.

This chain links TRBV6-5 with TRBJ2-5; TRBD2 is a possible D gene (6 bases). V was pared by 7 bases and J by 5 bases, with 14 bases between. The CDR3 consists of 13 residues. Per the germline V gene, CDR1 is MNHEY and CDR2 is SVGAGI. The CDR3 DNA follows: TGTGCCAGCATGGCGGGGTCCTTGGAGACCCAGTACTTC. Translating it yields CASMAGSLETQYF.

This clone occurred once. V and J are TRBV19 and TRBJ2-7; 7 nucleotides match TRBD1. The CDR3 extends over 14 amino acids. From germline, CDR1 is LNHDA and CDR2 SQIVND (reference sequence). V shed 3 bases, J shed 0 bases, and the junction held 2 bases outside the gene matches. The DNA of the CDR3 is TGTGCCAGTAGTATGGGGGACAGCTCCTACGAGCAGTACTTC. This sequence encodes CASSMGDSSYEQYF. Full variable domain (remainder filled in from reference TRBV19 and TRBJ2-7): DGGITQSPKYLFRKEGQNVTLSCEQNLNHDAMYWYRQDPGQGLRLIYYSQIVNDFQKGDIAEGYSVSREKKESFPLTVTSAQKNPTAFYLCASSMGDSSYEQYFGPGTRLTVT.

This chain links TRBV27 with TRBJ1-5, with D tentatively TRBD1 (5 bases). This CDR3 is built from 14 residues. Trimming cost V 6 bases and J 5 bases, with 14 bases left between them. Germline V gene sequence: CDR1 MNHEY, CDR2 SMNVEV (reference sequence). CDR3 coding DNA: TGTGCCAGCAGCACCTCGGGACGGTATCAGCCCCAGCATTTT. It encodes CASSTSGRYQPQHF.

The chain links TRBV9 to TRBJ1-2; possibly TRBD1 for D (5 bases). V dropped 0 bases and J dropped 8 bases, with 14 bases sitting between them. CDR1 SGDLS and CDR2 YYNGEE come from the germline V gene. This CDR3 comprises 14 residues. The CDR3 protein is CASSVAILGDGYTF. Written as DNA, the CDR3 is TGTGCCAGCAGCGTAGCTATATTAGGGGACGGCTACACCTTC.

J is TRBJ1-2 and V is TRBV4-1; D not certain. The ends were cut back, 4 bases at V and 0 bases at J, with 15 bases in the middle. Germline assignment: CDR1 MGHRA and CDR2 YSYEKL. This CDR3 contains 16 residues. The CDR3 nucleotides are TGCGCCAGCAGCCCGTGGACGGGGAATTCTAACTATGGCTACACCTTC. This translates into CASSPWTGNSNYGYTF.

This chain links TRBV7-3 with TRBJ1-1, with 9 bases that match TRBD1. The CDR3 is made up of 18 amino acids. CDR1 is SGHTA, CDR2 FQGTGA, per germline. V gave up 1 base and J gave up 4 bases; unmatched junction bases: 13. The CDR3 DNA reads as TGTGCCAGCAGCTTAAGGGGACAACCGGGACAGGGAGCCACTGAAGCTTTCTTT. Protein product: CASSLRGQPGQGATEAFF.

The CDR3 coding sequence is TGTGCCAGCAGTTCCCCCGGGGAGCTGTTTTTT. It specifies CASSSPGELFF. The chain links TRBV27 to TRBJ2-2, with D uncertain. CDR1 and CDR2 (germline): MNHEY, SMNVEV (reference sequence). Trimming removed 4 bases at V and 6 bases at J, with 3 bases between. The length of the CDR3 is 11 residues.

As DNA, the CDR3 is TGTGCCAGCAGTTACTCCTGGGACACCATATATTTT. It is translated as CASSYSWDTIYF. This chain uses TRBV6-2 or TRBV6-3 with TRBJ1-3; no clear D gene. The CDR3 is made up of 12 amino acids. The V gene's germline CDR1 is MNHEY and CDR2 SVGEGT. The V end lost 0 bases, the J end lost 8 bases, and 5 bases lay between the germline ends.

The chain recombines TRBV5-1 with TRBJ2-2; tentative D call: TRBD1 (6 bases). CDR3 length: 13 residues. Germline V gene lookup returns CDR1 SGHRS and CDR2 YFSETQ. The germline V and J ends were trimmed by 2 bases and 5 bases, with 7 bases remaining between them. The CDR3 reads CASSFGQTGELFF. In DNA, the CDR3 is TGCGCCAGCAGCTTTGGACAGACCGGGGAGCTGTTTTTT.

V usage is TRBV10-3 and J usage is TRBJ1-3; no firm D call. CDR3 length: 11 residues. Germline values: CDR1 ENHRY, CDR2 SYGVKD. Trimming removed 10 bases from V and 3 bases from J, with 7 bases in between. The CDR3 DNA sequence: TGTGCCACTCAGCGTGGAAACACCATATATTTT. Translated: CATQRGNTIYF.

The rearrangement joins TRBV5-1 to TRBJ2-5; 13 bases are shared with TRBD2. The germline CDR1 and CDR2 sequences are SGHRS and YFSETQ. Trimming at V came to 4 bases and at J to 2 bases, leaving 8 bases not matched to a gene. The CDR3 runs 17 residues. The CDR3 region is CASSLTGLAGAQETQYF. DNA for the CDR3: TGCGCCAGCAGCCTGACCGGACTAGCGGGAGCTCAAGAGACCCAGTACTTC.

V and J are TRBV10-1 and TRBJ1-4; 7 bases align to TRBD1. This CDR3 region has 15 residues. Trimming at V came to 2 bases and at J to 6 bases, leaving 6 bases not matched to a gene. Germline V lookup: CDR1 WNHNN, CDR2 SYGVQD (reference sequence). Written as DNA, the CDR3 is TGCGCCAGCAGTGAGGGAGCGGGACAGTATGAAAAACTGTTTTTT. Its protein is CASSEGAGQYEKLFF.

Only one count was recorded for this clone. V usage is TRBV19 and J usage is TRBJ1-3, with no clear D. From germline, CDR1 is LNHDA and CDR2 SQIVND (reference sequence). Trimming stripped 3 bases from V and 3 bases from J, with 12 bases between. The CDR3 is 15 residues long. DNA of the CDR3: TGTGCCAGTAGTATGAAACCCCGAAGTGGAAACACCATATATTTT. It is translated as CASSMKPRSGNTIYF. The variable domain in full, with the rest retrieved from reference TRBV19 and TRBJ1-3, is DGGITQSPKYLFRKEGQNVTLSCEQNLNHDAMYWYRQDPGQGLRLIYYSQIVNDFQKGDIAEGYSVSREKKESFPLTVTSAQKNPTAFYLCASSMKPRSGNTIYFGEGSWLTVV.

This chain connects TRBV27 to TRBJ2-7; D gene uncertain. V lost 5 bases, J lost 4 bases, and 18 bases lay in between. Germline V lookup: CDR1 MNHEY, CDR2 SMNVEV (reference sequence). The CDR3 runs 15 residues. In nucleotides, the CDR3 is TGTGCCAGCAGTCACCACGCCCTCCAAGAATACGAGCAGTACTTC. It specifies CASSHHALQEYEQYF.

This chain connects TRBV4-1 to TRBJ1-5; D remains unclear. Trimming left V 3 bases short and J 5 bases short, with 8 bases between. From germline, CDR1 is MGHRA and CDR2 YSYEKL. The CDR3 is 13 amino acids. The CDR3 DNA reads TGCGCCAGCAGCCAGGACCGGGATCAGCCCCAGCATTTT. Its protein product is CASSQDRDQPQHF.

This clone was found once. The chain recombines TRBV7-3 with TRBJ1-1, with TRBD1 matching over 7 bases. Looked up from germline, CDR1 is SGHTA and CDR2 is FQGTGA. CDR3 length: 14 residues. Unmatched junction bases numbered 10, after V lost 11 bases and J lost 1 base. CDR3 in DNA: TGTGCCTGGGTTCGGGGACAGCCGAACACTGAAGCTTTCTTT. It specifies CAWVRGQPNTEAFF.

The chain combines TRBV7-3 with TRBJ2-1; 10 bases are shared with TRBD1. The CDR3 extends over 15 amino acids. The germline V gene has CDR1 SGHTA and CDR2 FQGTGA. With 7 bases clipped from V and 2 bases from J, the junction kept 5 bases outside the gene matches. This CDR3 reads CASKKTGGPYNEQFF. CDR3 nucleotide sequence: TGTGCCAGCAAAAAGACAGGGGGCCCCTACAATGAGCAGTTCTTC.

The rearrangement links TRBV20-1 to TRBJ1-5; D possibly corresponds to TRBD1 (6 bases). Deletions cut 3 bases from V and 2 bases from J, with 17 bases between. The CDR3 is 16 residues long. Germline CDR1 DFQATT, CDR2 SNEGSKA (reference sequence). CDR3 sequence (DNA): TGCAGTGCTAGTTATTTAGGGGGGCCAGGCAATCAGCCCCAGCATTTT. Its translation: CSASYLGGPGNQPQHF.

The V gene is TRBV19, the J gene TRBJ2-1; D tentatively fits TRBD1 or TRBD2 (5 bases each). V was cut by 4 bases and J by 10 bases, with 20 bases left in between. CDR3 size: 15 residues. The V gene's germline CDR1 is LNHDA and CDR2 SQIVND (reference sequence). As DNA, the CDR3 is TGTGCCAGTAGTACGTCTCGGGACCTCATGGGGGAGCAGTTCTTC. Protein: CASSTSRDLMGEQFF.

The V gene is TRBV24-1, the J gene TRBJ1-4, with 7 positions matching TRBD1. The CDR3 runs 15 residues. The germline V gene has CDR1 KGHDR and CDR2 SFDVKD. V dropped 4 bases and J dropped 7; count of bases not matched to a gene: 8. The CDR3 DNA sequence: TGTGCCACCAGTGAACACGACAGGGTAAGTGAAAAACTGTTTTTT. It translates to CATSEHDRVSEKLFF.

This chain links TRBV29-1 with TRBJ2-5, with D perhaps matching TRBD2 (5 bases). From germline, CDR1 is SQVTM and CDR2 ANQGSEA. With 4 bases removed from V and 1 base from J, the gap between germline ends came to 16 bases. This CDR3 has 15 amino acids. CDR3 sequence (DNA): TGCAGCGTTGGGGGTCGGGGATCGGCCCAAGAGACCCAGTACTTC. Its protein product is CSVGGRGSAQETQYF. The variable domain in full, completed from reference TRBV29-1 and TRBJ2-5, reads SAVISQKPSRDICQRGTSLTIQCQVDSQVTMMFWYRQQPGQSLTLIATANQGSEATYESGFVIDKFPISRPNLTFSTLTVSNMSPEDSSIYLCSVGGRGSAQETQYFGPGTRLLVL.